Sequencing of this T cell receptor beta chain was carried out in a study of blood T cell repertoires in COVID-19. V lost 0 bases and J 1 base, leaving 10 bases between the germline ends. The CDR3 is 15 residues long. The germline V gene has CDR1 SGHRS and CDR2 YFSETQ. Profiled with immunoSEQ multiplex PCR; TCRdb holds only in-frame clones, not every one. This sample has 250,000 to 300,000 clones, with under 90% found just once. The specimen sequenced was peripheral blood. V is TRBV5-1 and J is TRBJ1-1; no clear D. The receptor was derived from an older woman with active or convalescent COVID-19. The CDR3: CASSLGGGRNTEAFF. The CDR3 DNA is TGCGCCAGCAGCTTGGGGGGAGGGAGGAACACTGAAGCTTTCTTT. Supplemented by reference TRBV5-1 and TRBJ1-1, the full variable domain reads KAGVTQTPRYLIKTRGQQVTLSCSPISGHRSVSWYQQTPGQGLQFLFEYFSETQRNKGNFPGRFSGRQFSNSRSEMNVSTLELGDSALYLCASSLGGGRNTEAFFGQGTRLTVV.